The clone carrying this T cell receptor beta chain was found many times. What it binds is unknown. Treatment was busulfan-fludarabine conditioning, a marrow graft, and cyclophosphamide on days +3 and +4. The CDR3 spans 12 residues. In germline, CDR1 is MNHEY, CDR2 SVGAGI. The trim removed 6 bases at V and 12 bases at J, leaving 8 bases unmatched. These data come from a study of T cells after posttransplantation cyclophosphamide. Study conclusions and caveats: Later post-transplant blood repertoires were often dominated by donor CD8+ memory clones. Recipient CMV seropositivity and CMV reactivation strongly tracked TRB clonality. Skin or GI-infiltrating T cells shared few TRB sequences with blood.

Clones were sequenced by immunoSEQ multiplex PCR, and TCRdb holds only the in-frame ones, with some missing. The profile covers about 7,500 clones, none occurring a single time. This clonotype was obtained from a female patient in her forties or fifties who received an allogeneic stem cell transplant from a related donor, was CMV-positive, and had no GVHD. Some of these T cells may belong to the graft donor. The chain combines TRBV6-5 with TRBJ2-3, with 8 bases identical to TRBD1. The specimen was PBMCs, collected after allogeneic stem cell transplant with posttransplant cyclophosphamide. CDR3 amino acids: CASRSGGLPQYF. The CDR3 bases are TGTGCCAGCAGATCAGGGGGCCTACCCCAGTATTTT.